A selection of T cell receptor beta chains follows, all from one sample in a study of T cells in Graves' hyperthyroidism and ophthalmopathy. TCRdb reprocessed the multiplex PCR reads via MiXCR and lists one record per CDR3 protein. The sample holds about 640,000 distinct CDR3 sequences, roughly 20% seen once. The sample consisted of blood. These receptors were collected from a man aged 30 to 45 with Graves' ophthalmopathy. CDR3s include the opening cysteine and the closing phenylalanine or tryptophan. A D gene is named only where the DNA matches it firmly. Not every row has a clone size; where given, it reads once, few, many or a size class.

TRBV9,TRBJ2-5,many,TRBD1,TGTGCCAGCAGCGCCTCCGGGACAGGAGAAGAGACCCAGTACTTC,CASSASGTGEETQYF
TRBV7-8,TRBJ2-3,NA,TRBD2,TGTGCCAGCAGCTTGGAGCGGGACCCCACAGATACGCAGTATTTT,CASSLERDPTDTQYF
TRBV20-1,TRBJ2-7,NA,TRBD2,TGCAGTGCTAGAGACCCCGGGACTAGCGGGAGGTACGAGCAGTACTTC,CSARDPGTSGRYEQYF
TRBV13,TRBJ2-5,many,NA,TGTGCCAGCAGCTTAGGCCTGCAGACCCAGTACTTC,CASSLGLQTQYF
TRBV5-4,TRBJ2-1,few,NA,TGTGCCAGCAGCCGGGGGGCAAATGAGCAGTTCTTC,CASSRGANEQFF
TRBV20-1,TRBJ2-7,NA,NA,TGCAGTGCTAGCCGCCGACTAAGCTCCTACGAGCAGTACTTC,CSASRRLSSYEQYF
TRBV5-5,TRBJ2-7,many,NA,TGTGCCAGCAGCTTGGATCGTCGGGGGGCGATGTTAGAAGGGGTCCCCTACGAGCAGTACTTC,CASSLDRRGAMLEGVPYEQYF
TRBV3-1,TRBJ1-1,few,NA,TGTGCCAGCAGCCAAAACCGACAGGCTGAAGTTTTCTTT,CASSQNRQAEVFF
TRBV4-3,TRBJ2-1,few,NA,TGCGCCAGCAGCCAAGTATTGGCGCCCAGCTCCTACAATGAGCAGTTCTTC,CASSQVLAPSSYNEQFF
TRBV30,TRBJ2-1,few,NA,TGTGCCTGGAGTTCCCTAGCCTACAATGAGCAGTTCTTC,CAWSSLAYNEQFF
TRBV18,TRBJ1-1,many,NA,TGTGCCAGCTCACCTCCGGGGGGCCCTGAAGCTTTCTTT,CASSPPGGPEAFF
TRBV3-1,TRBJ1-4,NA,TRBD1,TGTGCCAGCAGCCGCCAGGGGGCCTTAGGTGAAAAACTGTTTTTT,CASSRQGALGEKLFF
TRBV11-2,TRBJ2-1,once,NA,TGTGCCAGCAGTCAGGAAAACCAATACAATGAGCAGTTCTTC,CASSQENQYNEQFF
TRBV2,TRBJ1-1,many,NA,TGTGCCAGCAGTGAATTGCAGAACACTGAAGCTTTCTTT,CASSELQNTEAFF
TRBV28,TRBJ1-1,many,NA,TGTGCCAGCAGTTTCTCAGAGGAAGGCACTGAAGCTTTCTTT,CASSFSEEGTEAFF
TRBV10-3,TRBJ1-6,few,TRBD1,TGTGCCATCAGCGGGACAGGGGGCTACCATAATTCACCCCTCCACTTT,CAISGTGGYHNSPLHF
TRBV30,TRBJ2-1,NA,TRBD2,TGTGCCTGGAATTTAGCGGGCTCCTACAATGAGCAGTTCTTC,CAWNLAGSYNEQFF
TRBV19,TRBJ2-1,NA,TRBD1,TGTGCCAGCAAACCGTCCGGGACAGGGGGTTTCAATGAGCAGTTCTTC,CASKPSGTGGFNEQFF
TRBV6-1,TRBJ2-7,few,TRBD2,TGTGCCAGCAGTGGCGGACTAGCGGGAATTTACGAGCAGTACTTC,CASSGGLAGIYEQYF
TRBV7-2,TRBJ1-5,many,TRBD1,TGTGCCAGCAGCTTAGGGCACGGGACAGGGGTCCGGCAGCCCCAGCATTTT,CASSLGHGTGVRQPQHF
TRBV20-1,TRBJ2-7,few,TRBD1,TGCAGTGCTAGCTTGGGACAGGGGGCTTTCGAGCAGTACTTC,CSASLGQGAFEQYF
TRBV6-1,TRBJ2-7,NA,NA,TGCGCCAGCAGACCCCGACAGGAAACCTACGAGCAGTACTTC,CASRPRQETYEQYF
TRBV11-2,TRBJ2-7,few,TRBD1,TGTGCCAGCAGCCCCAGCCGCGACCAGGGGGCGAGTGGCGAGCAGTACTTC,CASSPSRDQGASGEQYF
TRBV11-3,TRBJ2-1,many,TRBD2,TGTGCCAGCAGCGTCGTAGCGGGTAGCTACAATGAGCAGTTCTTC,CASSVVAGSYNEQFF
TRBV5-1,TRBJ1-4,NA,TRBD1,TGCGCCAGCAGCGAACAGGGGGCTGTTAATGAAAAACTGTTTTTT,CASSEQGAVNEKLFF
TRBV10-3,TRBJ1-1,NA,TRBD1,TGTGCCATCAGTGAGGAGGGGGCGAACACTGAAGCTTTCTTT,CAISEEGANTEAFF
TRBV13,TRBJ1-1,NA,NA,TGTGCCAGCAGCTTAGGCCGGGAGGGTGAAGCTTTCTTT,CASSLGREGEAFF
TRBV19,TRBJ2-3,NA,TRBD1,TGTGCCAGTAGTATAGTAGGGGACAGGGGATATACGCAGTATTTT,CASSIVGDRGYTQYF
TRBV30,TRBJ1-3,NA,NA,TGTGCCTGGAGTCCCTTCACCCTTCCGACGAACACCATATATTTT,CAWSPFTLPTNTIYF
TRBV28,TRBJ2-1,NA,NA,TGTGCCAGCAGCGACGGGGTTCCCCCCCATGAGCAGTTCTTC,CASSDGVPPHEQFF
TRBV20-1,TRBJ2-4,NA,TRBD2,TGCAGTGCTAGACCCGGGACTAGCGGGGGGTTGGCCAAAAACATTCAGTACTTC,CSARPGTSGGLAKNIQYF
TRBV6-6,TRBJ2-5,NA,TRBD1,TGTGCCAGCAGTTATTCCGGGACAGGGGGCCAGGAGACCCAGTACTTC,CASSYSGTGGQETQYF
TRBV10-3,TRBJ2-5,few,NA,TGTGCCATCAGTGAGTCGATCAGCCAAGAGACCCAGTACTTC,CAISESISQETQYF
TRBV9,TRBJ2-1,NA,TRBD2,TGTGCCAGCAGCGCTAGCGGGAGGTACGATGAGCAGTTCTTC,CASSASGRYDEQFF
TRBV4-1,TRBJ1-2,NA,TRBD1,TGCGCCAGCAGCCACAACGACAGGGGAGGTTACTACACCTTC,CASSHNDRGGYYTF
TRBV28,TRBJ2-2,few,TRBD2,TGTGCCAGTAGCGGGAGGGCCAGGGGAACCGGGGAGCTGTTTTTT,CASSGRARGTGELFF
TRBV20-1,TRBJ1-2,many,NA,TGCAGTGCGCAGGCCCGGGGCTACACCTTC,CSAQARGYTF
TRBV5-1,TRBJ1-4,few,TRBD1,TGCGCCAGCAGCGGAACCGGGACAGGGCTTGAAAAACTGTTTTTT,CASSGTGTGLEKLFF
TRBV6-1,TRBJ2-5,NA,NA,TGTGCCAGCAGTGGGCCGACGTTTCAAGAGACCCAGTACTTC,CASSGPTFQETQYF
TRBV11-2,TRBJ2-5,NA,NA,TGTGCCAGCAGCAGACAGGTTGCAGAGACCCAGTACTTC,CASSRQVAETQYF
TRBV7-9,TRBJ1-1,few,NA,TGTGCCAGCAGTCCGGTCCAGGGAAACACTGAAGCTTTCTTT,CASSPVQGNTEAFF
TRBV2,TRBJ2-7,NA,NA,TGTGCCAGCAGTGCCGGAGAGGGGCATTACTACGAGCAGTACTTC,CASSAGEGHYYEQYF
TRBV20-1,TRBJ2-5,many,NA,TGCAGTGCTACGAAAAGGACCGAAGAGACCCAGTACTTC,CSATKRTEETQYF
TRBV20-1,TRBJ2-1,few,TRBD2,TGCAGTGCCCCAGCGGGAGGGCTGTATGAGCAGTTCTTC,CSAPAGGLYEQFF
TRBV7-9,TRBJ2-2,NA,NA,TGTGCCAGCAGCTCCGGGAGCTCCGGGGAGCTGTTTTTT,CASSSGSSGELFF
TRBV7-9,TRBJ2-7,NA,TRBD1,TGTGCCAGCAGCTACATTCCGGGACAGGGGGTTAATGAGCAGTACTTC,CASSYIPGQGVNEQYF
TRBV2,TRBJ1-6,NA,NA,TGTGCCAGCAGTGGAGCGCTTGGGCAGGGTGGGAATTCACCCCTCCACTTT,CASSGALGQGGNSPLHF
TRBV29-1,TRBJ1-1,NA,TRBD1,TGCAGCGTTTCGACAGGGTCGAACACTGAAGCTTTCTTT,CSVSTGSNTEAFF
TRBV7-9,TRBJ2-7,NA,TRBD2,TGTGCCAGCAGCCCACCCTCCCGGGAGGGCTTTGAGCAGTACTTC,CASSPPSREGFEQYF
TRBV9,TRBJ2-2,NA,TRBD1,TGTGCCAGCAGCGTACAGGGGGCCGGGGAGCTGTTTTTT,CASSVQGAGELFF
TRBV7-2,TRBJ2-5,few,NA,TGTGCCAGCAGCTTCGGAGGCGGTTACCAAGAGACCCAGTACTTC,CASSFGGGYQETQYF
TRBV4-1,TRBJ2-2,NA,NA,TGCGCCAGCAGACCAAACGGGAACACCGGGGAGCTGTTTTTT,CASRPNGNTGELFF
TRBV10-3,TRBJ1-5,NA,TRBD1,TGTGCCATCAGTGGTGGACAGGGGAACAATCAGCCCCAGCATTTT,CAISGGQGNNQPQHF
TRBV12-3/TRBV12-4,TRBJ1-5,many,NA,TGTGCCAGCAGAGAACAGGGATCTAGCAATCAGCCCCAGCATTTT,CASREQGSSNQPQHF
TRBV7-9,TRBJ2-1,few,TRBD2,TGTGCCAGCAGCTTAGTGGGACTAGCGGCCCATGAGCAGTTCTTC,CASSLVGLAAHEQFF
TRBV20-1,TRBJ2-3,many,TRBD1,TGCAGTCCGACCTCGCCCCGAGACAGGGGGAAGGATACGCAGTATTTT,CSPTSPRDRGKDTQYF
TRBV6-1,TRBJ1-5,NA,NA,TGTGCCAGCAGACTGACAGCGAGCAATCAGCCCCAGCATTTT,CASRLTASNQPQHF
TRBV10-3,TRBJ1-1,few,TRBD1,TGTGCCATCAGTGAGACCGGGACAGGCAACCGTGAAGCTTTCTTT,CAISETGTGNREAFF
TRBV18,TRBJ1-3,NA,NA,TGTGCCAGCTCACCAGGACGGACCTCTGGAAACACCATATATTTT,CASSPGRTSGNTIYF